The sequence of this TCR beta chain was determined in a study of blood T cell repertoires in COVID-19. V lost 5 bases, J lost 1 base, and 9 bases lay in between. Looked up from germline, CDR1 is SGHTA and CDR2 is FQGNSA. There are 14 residues in the CDR3. Everyone who took part was about 18 to 89 years old, and they came from roughly 25 US areas. Cohort allocation depended upon clinical history that participants reported. Clones were sequenced by immunoSEQ multiplex PCR, and TCRdb holds only the in-frame ones, with some missing. The table has about 350,000 clones, approximately 91% seen once. This clonotype was obtained from a woman aged 25 to 45 who had been exposed to COVID-19. The specimen sequenced was PBMCs or T cells enriched from blood (not recorded which). This chain connects TRBV7-2 to TRBJ1-5; no clear D gene. The DNA of the CDR3 is TGTGCCAGCAGCCCAACCGCGAGCAATCAGCCCCAGCATTTT. Translating gives CASSPTASNQPQHF.